The next 30 T cell receptor beta chains were all read from a single sample in a study of T cell changes during pregnancy in multiple sclerosis. Assay: immunoSEQ multiplex PCR; the TCRdb copy retains only in-frame clones and omits some. The data show tens of thousands of clones, around 92% seen once. The sample in question was peripheral blood, obtained after pregnancy. The origin of the receptors is a female donor with multiple sclerosis, enrolled in a pregnancy study.

V usage is TRBV5-1 and J usage is TRBJ1-2, with 9 bases that match TRBD1. The V and J ends lost 1 base and 8 bases, in that order; junction bases with no gene match: 9. The CDR3 runs 15 residues. In germline, CDR1 is SGHRS, CDR2 YFSETQ. CDR3 amino acids: CASSLSTGTGSGYTF. The DNA of the CDR3 is TGCGCCAGCAGCTTGTCCACCGGGACAGGGAGCGGCTACACCTTC.

The chain recombines TRBV29-1 with TRBJ1-2, with 9 bases matching TRBD1. The V gene end was trimmed by 7 bases and the J gene end by 8 bases; junction bases not matched to a gene: 11. Germline V CDR1 and CDR2: SQVTM, ANQGSEA. CDR3 size: 13 residues. CDR3 residues: CSAEEQGARGYTF. The CDR3 region has the DNA TGCAGCGCTGAGGAACAGGGGGCGCGGGGCTACACCTTC.

The CDR3 reads CASSVLQGSDTQYF. DNA for the CDR3: TGTGCCAGTAGTGTTTTACAGGGTTCCGATACGCAGTATTTT. The V and J genes are TRBV19 and TRBJ2-3; TRBD1 might be the D (6 bases). V was trimmed by 5 bases and J by 6 bases, leaving 15 bases between them. The length of the CDR3 is 14 residues. CDR1 and CDR2 from the germline V gene are LNHDA and SQIVND (reference sequence).

The rearrangement joins TRBV30 to TRBJ1-2, with D possibly being TRBD1 (5 bases). V was shortened by 2 bases and J by 3 bases, with 7 bases between the two germline ends. This CDR3 is built from 12 residues. Germline lookup yields CDR1 GTSNPN and CDR2 SVGIG (reference sequence). The CDR3 coding sequence is TGTGCCTGGAGTTCGGGGGACTATGGCTACACCTTC. Translated, it gives CAWSSGDYGYTF.

The chain couples TRBV27 to TRBJ1-1, with 7 bases that match TRBD1. Germline V gene data show CDR1 as MNHEY and CDR2 as SMNVEV (reference sequence). This CDR3 comprises 14 residues. After removal of 2 bases from V and 10 bases from J, the junction contained 10 bases not matched to a gene. CDR3 nucleotide sequence: TGTGCCAGCAGTTTAAGAAGCCAGGGGGGTCGAGCTTTCTTT. This gives the protein CASSLRSQGGRAFF.

This chain joins TRBV2 and TRBJ2-7; 10 bases line up with TRBD1. J lost 3 bases, V lost 5 bases, and 7 bases had no gene match. Germline CDR1 reads SNHLY; CDR2 reads FYNNEI. This CDR3 is 15 amino acids long. The CDR3 is CASSTETGGNYEQYF. The CDR3 region has the DNA TGTGCCAGCAGTACAGAGACAGGGGGCAACTACGAGCAGTACTTC.

The V gene is TRBV5-6, the J gene TRBJ2-3; 9 bases fit TRBD2. CDR1 and CDR2 from the germline V gene are SGHDT and YYEEEE. CDR3 length equals 17 residues. Germline trimming cut 10 bases from V and 0 bases from J; bases unmatched to any gene: 15. The CDR3 region is CAYGPPPSGVSTDTQYF. CDR3 DNA: TGTGCCTACGGCCCACCCCCTAGCGGGGTCAGCACAGATACGCAGTATTTT.

The chain carries TRBV9 and TRBJ2-5, with 7 positions matching TRBD2. CDR1 and CDR2 from the germline V gene are SGDLS and YYNGEE. After removal of 3 bases from V and 1 base from J, the junction contained 3 bases not matched to a gene. The CDR3 consists of 14 residues. CDR3 in DNA: TGTGCCAGCAGCGGGGGAGGGCCCCAAGAGACCCAGTACTTC. Translation: CASSGGGPQETQYF.

The CDR3 bases are TGCGCCAGCAGCTTGAGGACTGGCAACACCGGGGAGCTGTTTTTT. It codes for CASSLRTGNTGELFF. This chain joins TRBV5-1 and TRBJ2-2, with D possibly TRBD2 on 5 matching bases. Germline V gene lookup returns CDR1 SGHRS and CDR2 YFSETQ. Trimming took off 1 base at V and 2 bases at J, with 9 bases between the two ends. This CDR3 is built from 15 residues. The complete variable domain, with remaining parts taken from reference TRBV5-1 and TRBJ2-2, reads KAGVTQTPRYLIKTRGQQVTLSCSPISGHRSVSWYQQTPGQGLQFLFEYFSETQRNKGNFPGRFSGRQFSNSRSEMNVSTLELGDSALYLCASSLRTGNTGELFFGEGSRLTVL.

The chain carries TRBV5-8 and TRBJ2-7, with a tentative D call TRBD1 (5 bases). This CDR3 contains 14 residues. V was cut by 4 bases and J by 2 bases, with 13 bases left in between. Germline assignment: CDR1 SGHTS and CDR2 YDEGEE. The CDR3 spells CASSPLTGAYEQYF. DNA of the CDR3: TGTGCCAGCAGCCCCCTCACAGGAGCCTACGAGCAGTACTTC.

This clone was found once. The rearrangement links TRBV5-4 to TRBJ2-3, with 9 nucleotides matching TRBD1. The junction had 1 base not matched to a gene; V was cut back by 2 bases and J by 6 bases. The CDR3 length is 13 residues. The germline V gene encodes CDR1 SGHNT and CDR2 YYREEE (reference sequence). The CDR3 region is CASSLQGADTQYF. The CDR3, as DNA: TGTGCCAGCAGCTTACAGGGGGCTGATACGCAGTATTTT.

This chain links TRBV2 with TRBJ1-2; maybe TRBD1 (6 bases). V was pared by 7 bases and J by 7 bases, with 19 bases between. The CDR3 contains 14 residues. Germline CDR1 reads SNHLY; CDR2 reads FYNNEI. CDR3 residues: CASTSLTLRGGYTF. The CDR3, as DNA: TGTGCCAGCACATCCCTTACACTCAGGGGTGGCTACACCTTC.

The chain combines TRBV7-9 with TRBJ1-5; 9 bases align to TRBD1. V lost 8 bases, J lost 9 bases, and 8 bases stayed unmatched. There are 13 residues in the CDR3. Germline V gene data show CDR1 as SEHNR and CDR2 as FQNEAQ (reference sequence). The CDR3 spells CASQGQGDGPQHF. CDR3 DNA sequence: TGTGCCAGCCAGGGACAGGGAGACGGGCCCCAGCATTTT.

The rearrangement uses TRBV6-5 and TRBJ2-1, with 8 bases matching TRBD1. The J segment lost 9 bases and the V segment lost 6 bases, leaving 10 bases of the junction unmatched. Germline CDR1 reads MNHEY; CDR2 reads SVGAGI. The CDR3 has 14 amino acids. CDR3 sequence reads: CASRWTGKGGEQFF. CDR3 nucleotides: TGTGCCAGCAGATGGACAGGGAAGGGGGGTGAGCAGTTCTTC.

This chain links TRBV30 with TRBJ1-2; D is perhaps TRBD1 (6 bases). The V end lost 0 bases, the J end lost 4 bases, and 15 bases lay between the germline ends. From germline, CDR1 is GTSNPN and CDR2 SVGIG (reference sequence). This CDR3 is built from 15 residues. CDR3: CAWSVLQGGGYGYTF. In nucleotides, the CDR3 is TGTGCCTGGAGTGTATTGCAGGGAGGGGGCTATGGCTACACCTTC. Based on the CDR3 plus reference TRBV30 and TRBJ1-2, the full variable domain is SQTIHQWPATLVQPVGSPLSLECTVEGTSNPNLYWYRQAAGRGLQLLFYSVGIGQISSEVPQNLSASRPQDRQFILSSKKLLLSDSGFYLCAWSVLQGGGYGYTFGSGTRLTVV.

The rearrangement uses TRBV9 and TRBJ2-6; TRBD1 agrees at 7 bases. The V and J ends lost 4 bases and 2 bases, in that order; junction bases with no gene match: 3. Germline values: CDR1 SGDLS, CDR2 YYNGEE. The CDR3 contains 15 residues. The CDR3 DNA reads as TGTGCCAGCAGCCTCGGGACAGCTGGGGCCAACGTCCTGACTTTC. Translating it yields CASSLGTAGANVLTF.

Concerning this clone itself: Compared with germline, one end of the junction differs, possibly owing to a read error. This chain connects TRBV11-3 to TRBJ1-5, with D possibly TRBD1 on 5 matching bases. Germline CDR1 and CDR2: SGHNT and YENEEA. The length of the CDR3 is 12 residues. CDR3 DNA sequence: TGTGCCAGCAGGTGGGGCAACCAGCCCCAGCATTTT. It translates to CASRWGNQPQHF.

This sequence joins TRBV6-1 and TRBJ2-2; 8 nucleotides align to TRBD1. J gave up 4 bases and V 5 bases, and 6 bases lay outside the gene matches. The germline V gene has CDR1 MNHNS and CDR2 SASEGT. The CDR3 runs 15 residues. In DNA form, the CDR3 reads TGTGCCAGCAGTCAGGACAGGGTAGGCACCGGGGAGCTGTTTTTT. This sequence encodes CASSQDRVGTGELFF.

The count of this clone is one. The CDR3 spells CASSPRDPSYEQYF. CDR3 bases: TGTGCCAGCAGCCCGCGGGACCCGAGCTACGAGCAGTACTTC. The chain recombines TRBV4-2 with TRBJ2-7, with a tentative D call TRBD2 (6 bases). In germline, CDR1 is LGHNA, CDR2 YNFKEQ. This CDR3 spans 14 amino acids. The V and J ends lost 4 bases and 3 bases respectively, with 13 bases between them.

The chain couples TRBV6-5 to TRBJ1-2; the D is unclear. V was shortened by 0 bases and J by 5 bases, with 10 bases between the two germline ends. The CDR3 contains 14 residues. Germline V gives CDR1 MNHEY, CDR2 SVGAGI. The CDR3 sequence: CASSYSPDPYGYTF. The CDR3 DNA is TGTGCCAGCAGTTACTCGCCAGATCCGTATGGCTACACCTTC.

V is TRBV2 and J is TRBJ2-7; 10 bases align to TRBD1. CDR1 is SNHLY, CDR2 FYNNEI, per germline. The ends lost 11 bases at V and 2 bases at J; junction bases unmatched: 9. The CDR3 extends over 14 amino acids. CDR3 in DNA: TGTGCCGGGGGGGGACAGGGGCCGCCCTACGAGCAGTACTTC. Its protein product is CAGGGQGPPYEQYF.

The chain uses TRBV4-3 and TRBJ1-4, with D tentatively TRBD1 (6 bases). The CDR3 is 16 residues long. The ends were cut back, 1 base at V and 8 bases at J, with 17 bases in the middle. The germline CDR1 and CDR2 sequences are LGHNA and YSLEER. The CDR3 loop reads CASSQGHNRDNEKLFF. The CDR3 DNA sequence: TGCGCCAGCAGCCAAGGGCACAACCGGGACAACGAAAAACTGTTTTTT.

The rearrangement links TRBV7-6 to TRBJ2-3, with 10 bases that match TRBD2. The V segment lost 4 bases and the J segment 5 bases; nucleotides outside the gene matches: 9. CDR1 and CDR2 (germline): SGHVS, FNYEAQ. This CDR3 has 16 residues. CDR3 DNA sequence: TGTGCCAGCAGCTCCCCCGGAGCGGGGGGGATAGATACGCAGTATTTT. It codes for CASSSPGAGGIDTQYF.

CDR3 protein: CASSFGGTGVTQYF. The DNA of the CDR3 is TGTGCCAGCAGCTTTGGCGGGACAGGGGTGACCCAGTACTTC. The chain employs TRBV11-2 and TRBJ2-5; 10 nucleotides agree with TRBD1. Germline V gives CDR1 SGHAT, CDR2 FQNNGV. Germline trimming cut 3 bases from V and 7 bases from J; bases unmatched to any gene: 5. There are 14 residues in the CDR3.

The rearrangement uses TRBV5-6 and TRBJ2-3, with 10 bases matching TRBD1. This CDR3 spans 15 amino acids. Per the germline V gene, CDR1 is SGHDT and CDR2 is YYEEEE. J lost 1 base, V lost 4 bases, and 3 bases had no gene match. Here the CDR3 reads CASSAGTGGTDTQYF. The CDR3 DNA reads as TGTGCCAGCAGCGCCGGGACAGGGGGCACAGATACGCAGTATTTT.

The rearrangement links TRBV10-3 to TRBJ1-3; D gene uncertain. CDR3 length: 17 amino acids. V was pared by 0 bases and J by 4 bases, with 16 bases between. Germline V gene sequence: CDR1 ENHRY, CDR2 SYGVKD. CDR3 coding DNA: TGTGCCATCAGTGAGTCCCTAGTTCGGACTTCAGGAAACACCATATATTTT. It encodes CAISESLVRTSGNTIYF.

The chain is built from TRBV27 and TRBJ2-7; D call uncertain. The germline V gene encodes CDR1 MNHEY and CDR2 SMNVEV (reference sequence). The CDR3 contains 14 residues. V was cut by 5 bases and J by 9 bases, with 20 bases left in between. CDR3 sequence (DNA): TGTGCCAGCAGTGAATTAATGGAGCCCCGGTGGCAGTACTTC. This codes for CASSELMEPRWQYF.

The CDR3 sequence is CASSLPRAGDQETQYF. CDR3 coding DNA: TGTGCCAGCAGCCTCCCTCGAGCGGGGGACCAAGAGACCCAGTACTTC. The chain joins TRBV6-6 to TRBJ2-5, with 8 nucleotides matching TRBD2. The CDR3 is 16 residues long. V trimming: 6 bases; J trimming: 0 bases; junction bases outside the gene matches: 9. Germline loops: CDR1 MNHNY, CDR2 SVGAGI (reference sequence).

This chain links TRBV4-2 with TRBJ2-7; 14 bases line up with TRBD2. Germline V gene lookup returns CDR1 LGHNA and CDR2 YNFKEQ. This CDR3 is 16 amino acids long. V lost 2 bases to trimming and J lost 2 bases; unmatched junction nucleotides: 2. CDR3 loop: CASSQLTSGGAYEQYF. In DNA, the CDR3 is TGTGCCAGCAGCCAATTGACTAGCGGGGGGGCCTACGAGCAGTACTTC.

The chain has TRBV7-9 and TRBJ2-1; 9 bases map to TRBD1. Trimming cost V 7 bases and J 8 bases; bases outside gene matches: 15. Germline V gives CDR1 SEHNR, CDR2 FQNEAQ (reference sequence). CDR3 length equals 16 residues. This CDR3 reads CASKAMGTGYWDEQFF. For the CDR3, the DNA is TGTGCCAGCAAAGCTATGGGGACAGGGTATTGGGATGAGCAGTTCTTC. The full variable domain, its missing parts supplied by reference TRBV7-9 and TRBJ2-1, is DTGVSQNPRHKITKRGQNVTFRCDPISEHNRLYWYRQTLGQGPEFLTYFQNEAQLEKSRLLSDRFSAERPKGSFSTLEIQRTEQGDSAMYLCASKAMGTGYWDEQFFGPGTRLTVL.